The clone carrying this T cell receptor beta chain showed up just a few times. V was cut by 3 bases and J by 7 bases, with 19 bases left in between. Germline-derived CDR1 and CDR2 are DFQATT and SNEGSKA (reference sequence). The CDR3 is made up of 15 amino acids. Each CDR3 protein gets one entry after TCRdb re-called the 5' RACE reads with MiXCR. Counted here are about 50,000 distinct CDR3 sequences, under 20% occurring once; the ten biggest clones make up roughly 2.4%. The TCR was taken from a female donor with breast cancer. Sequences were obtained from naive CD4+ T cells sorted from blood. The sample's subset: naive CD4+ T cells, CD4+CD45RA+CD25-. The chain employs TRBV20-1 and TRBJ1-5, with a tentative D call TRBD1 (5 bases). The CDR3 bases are TGCAGTGCTAGGTACAGGAGCACGGGAGGACAGCCCCAGCATTTT. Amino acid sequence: CSARYRSTGGQPQHF.